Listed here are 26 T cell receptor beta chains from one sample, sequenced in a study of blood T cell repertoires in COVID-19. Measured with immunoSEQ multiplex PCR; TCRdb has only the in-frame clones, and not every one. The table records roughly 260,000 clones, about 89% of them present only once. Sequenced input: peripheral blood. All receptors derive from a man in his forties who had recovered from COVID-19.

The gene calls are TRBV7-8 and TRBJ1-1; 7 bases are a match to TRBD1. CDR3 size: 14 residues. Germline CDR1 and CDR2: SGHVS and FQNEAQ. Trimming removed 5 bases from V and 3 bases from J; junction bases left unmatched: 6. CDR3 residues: CASSRTGAYTEAFF. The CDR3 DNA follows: TGTGCCAGCAGCCGTACAGGGGCCTACACTGAAGCTTTCTTT.

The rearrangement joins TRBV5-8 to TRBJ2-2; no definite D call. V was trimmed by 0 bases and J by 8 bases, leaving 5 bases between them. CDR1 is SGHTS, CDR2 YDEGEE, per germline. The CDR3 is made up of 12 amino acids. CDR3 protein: CASSLAKGELFF. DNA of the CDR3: TGTGCCAGCAGCTTGGCCAAAGGGGAGCTGTTTTTT.

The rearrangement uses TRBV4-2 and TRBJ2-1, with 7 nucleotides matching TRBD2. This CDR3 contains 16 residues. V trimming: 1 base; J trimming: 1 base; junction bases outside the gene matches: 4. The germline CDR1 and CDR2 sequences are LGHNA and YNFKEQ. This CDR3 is CASSQGGGVSYNEQFF. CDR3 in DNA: TGTGCCAGCAGCCAAGGTGGGGGGGTTTCCTACAATGAGCAGTTCTTC.

The CDR3 DNA follows: TGCGCCAGCAGCCAGACCCCGACGGGAGGATCCAACGAGCAGTACTTC. This translates into CASSQTPTGGSNEQYF. This chain joins TRBV4-1 and TRBJ2-7, with 7 positions matching TRBD2. Germline trimming cut 3 bases from V and 5 bases from J; bases unmatched to any gene: 13. This CDR3 is built from 16 residues. Germline CDR1 is MGHRA and CDR2 is YSYEKL.

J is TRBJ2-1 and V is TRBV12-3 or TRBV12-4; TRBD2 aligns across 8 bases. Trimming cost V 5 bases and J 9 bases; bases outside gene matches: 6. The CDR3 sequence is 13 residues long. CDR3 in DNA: TGTGCCAGCAGTCTTCTTAGCGGGATTGAGCAGTTCTTC. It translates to CASSLLSGIEQFF.

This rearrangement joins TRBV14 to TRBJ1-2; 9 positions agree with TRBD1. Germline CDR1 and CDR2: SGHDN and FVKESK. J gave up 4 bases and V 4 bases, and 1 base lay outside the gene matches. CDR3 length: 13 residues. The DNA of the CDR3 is TGTGCCAGCAGCCGGGACAGGGTCTATGGCTACACCTTC. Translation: CASSRDRVYGYTF.

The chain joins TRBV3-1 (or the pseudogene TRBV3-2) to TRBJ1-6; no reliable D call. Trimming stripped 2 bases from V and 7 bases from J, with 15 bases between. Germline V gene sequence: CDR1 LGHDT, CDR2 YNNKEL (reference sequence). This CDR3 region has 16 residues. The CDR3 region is CASSQKNPTSNSPLHF. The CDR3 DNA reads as TGTGCCAGCAGCCAAAAAAATCCGACTTCAAATTCACCCCTCCACTTT.

The chain's CDR3 is CASSTSGLRVETQYF. CDR3 nucleotides: TGTGCCAGCAGCACCTCGGGACTCCGGGTCGAGACCCAGTACTTC. The rearrangement joins TRBV2 to TRBJ2-5; tentative D call: TRBD2 (6 bases). Germline V gene lookup returns CDR1 SNHLY and CDR2 FYNNEI. V lost 6 bases and J 5 bases, leaving 19 bases between the germline ends. CDR3 length equals 15 residues.

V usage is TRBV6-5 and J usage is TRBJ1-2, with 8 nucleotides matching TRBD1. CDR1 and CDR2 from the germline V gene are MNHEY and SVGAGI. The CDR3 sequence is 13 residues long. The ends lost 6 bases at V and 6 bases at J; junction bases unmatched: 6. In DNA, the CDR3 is TGTGCCAGCAGGGCGGACAGGGAAGATGGCTACACCTTC. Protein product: CASRADREDGYTF.

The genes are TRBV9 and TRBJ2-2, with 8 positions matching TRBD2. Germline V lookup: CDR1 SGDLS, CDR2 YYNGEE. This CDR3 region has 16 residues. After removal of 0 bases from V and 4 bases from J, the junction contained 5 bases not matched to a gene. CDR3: CASSVGTSRGTGELFF. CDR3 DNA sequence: TGTGCCAGCAGCGTAGGGACTAGCCGAGGCACCGGGGAGCTGTTTTTT.

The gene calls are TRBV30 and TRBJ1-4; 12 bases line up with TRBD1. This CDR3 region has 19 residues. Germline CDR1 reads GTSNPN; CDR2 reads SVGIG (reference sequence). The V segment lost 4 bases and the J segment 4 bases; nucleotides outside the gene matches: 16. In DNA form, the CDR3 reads TGTGCCTGGACCCCTCGTGGGACAGGGGGCACTAGTTTTAATGAAAAACTGTTTTTT. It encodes CAWTPRGTGGTSFNEKLFF.

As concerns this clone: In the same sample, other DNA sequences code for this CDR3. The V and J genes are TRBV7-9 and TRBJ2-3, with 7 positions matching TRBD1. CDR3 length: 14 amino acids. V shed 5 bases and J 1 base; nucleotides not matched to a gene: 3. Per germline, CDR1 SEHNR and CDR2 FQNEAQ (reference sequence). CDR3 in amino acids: CASSPGTGTDTQYF. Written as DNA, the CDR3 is TGTGCCAGCAGCCCCGGGACAGGCACAGATACGCAGTATTTT.

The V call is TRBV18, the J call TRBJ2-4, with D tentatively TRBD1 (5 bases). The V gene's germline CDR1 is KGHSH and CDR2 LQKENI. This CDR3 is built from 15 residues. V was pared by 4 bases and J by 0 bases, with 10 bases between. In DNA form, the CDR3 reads TGTGCCAGCTCACAAGACAGACTAGCCAAAAACATTCAGTACTTC. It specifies CASSQDRLAKNIQYF.

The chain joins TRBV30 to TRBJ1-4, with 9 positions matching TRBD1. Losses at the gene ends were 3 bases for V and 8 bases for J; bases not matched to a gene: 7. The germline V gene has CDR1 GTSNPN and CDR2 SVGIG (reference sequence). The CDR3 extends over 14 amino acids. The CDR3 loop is CAWRTGTGKEKLFF. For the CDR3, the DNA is TGTGCCTGGAGGACCGGGACAGGGAAAGAAAAACTGTTTTTT. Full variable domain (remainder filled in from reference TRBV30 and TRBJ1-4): SQTIHQWPATLVQPVGSPLSLECTVEGTSNPNLYWYRQAAGRGLQLLFYSVGIGQISSEVPQNLSASRPQDRQFILSSKKLLLSDSGFYLCAWRTGTGKEKLFFGSGTQLSVL.

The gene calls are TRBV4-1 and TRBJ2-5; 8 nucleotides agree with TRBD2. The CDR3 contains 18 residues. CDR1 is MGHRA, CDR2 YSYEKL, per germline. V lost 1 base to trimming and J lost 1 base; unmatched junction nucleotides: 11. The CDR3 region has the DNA TGCGCCAGCAGCCAAGCCCGAGCGGGAGTGGGGGGCCAAGAGACCCAGTACTTC. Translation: CASSQARAGVGGQETQYF.

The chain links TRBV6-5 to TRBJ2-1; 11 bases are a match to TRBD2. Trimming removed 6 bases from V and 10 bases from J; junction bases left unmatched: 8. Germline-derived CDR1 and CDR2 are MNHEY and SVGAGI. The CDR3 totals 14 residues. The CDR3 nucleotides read TGTGCCAGCAGGGTAGCGGGGGGGCGATTAGAGCAGTTCTTC. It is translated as CASRVAGGRLEQFF.

The CDR3 DNA follows: TGTGCCACCAGTGTGGGGGGGGACGGCGGGGAGCTGTTTTTT. Translating gives CATSVGGDGGELFF. This chain connects TRBV24-1 to TRBJ2-2, with 7 nucleotides matching TRBD2. Trimming at V came to 5 bases and at J to 7 bases, leaving 6 bases not matched to a gene. The CDR3 has 14 residues. Germline CDR1 KGHDR, CDR2 SFDVKD.

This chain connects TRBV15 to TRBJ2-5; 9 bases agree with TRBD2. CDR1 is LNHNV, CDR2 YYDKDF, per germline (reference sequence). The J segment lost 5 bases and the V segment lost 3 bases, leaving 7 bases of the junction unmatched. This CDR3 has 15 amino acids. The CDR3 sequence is CATSRDSGRLETQYF. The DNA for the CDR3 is TGTGCCACCAGCAGGGATAGCGGGAGATTGGAGACCCAGTACTTC.

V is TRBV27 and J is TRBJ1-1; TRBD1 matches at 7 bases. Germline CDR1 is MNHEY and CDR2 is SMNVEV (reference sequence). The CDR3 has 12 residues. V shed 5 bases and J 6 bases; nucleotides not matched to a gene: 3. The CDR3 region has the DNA TGTGCCAGCAGTCCAGGGGGTCCTGAAGCTTTCTTT. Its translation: CASSPGGPEAFF.

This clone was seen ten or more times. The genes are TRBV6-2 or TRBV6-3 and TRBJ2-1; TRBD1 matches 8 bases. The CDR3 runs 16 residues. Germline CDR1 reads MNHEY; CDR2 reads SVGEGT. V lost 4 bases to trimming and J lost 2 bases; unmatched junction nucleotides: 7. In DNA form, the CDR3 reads TGTGCCAGCAGTTCCGGGTGGACAGGGACCTACAATGAGCAGTTCTTC. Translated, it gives CASSSGWTGTYNEQFF.

The CDR3 sequence is CASAPGNSPLHF. The CDR3 nucleotides are TGTGCCAGTGCCCCAGGGAATTCACCCCTCCACTTT. This rearrangement joins TRBV19 to TRBJ1-6; D possibly corresponds to TRBD1 (5 bases). The CDR3 spans 12 residues. Trimming pared 8 bases from V and 7 bases from J, leaving 9 bases between. Germline CDR1 is LNHDA and CDR2 is SQIVND (reference sequence).

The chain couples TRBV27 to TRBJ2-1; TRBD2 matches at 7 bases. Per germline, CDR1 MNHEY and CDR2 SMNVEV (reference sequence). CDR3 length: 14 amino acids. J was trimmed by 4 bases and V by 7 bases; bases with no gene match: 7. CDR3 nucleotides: TGTGCCAGCATAGACGGGAGGCCATACAATGAGCAGTTCTTC. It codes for CASIDGRPYNEQFF.

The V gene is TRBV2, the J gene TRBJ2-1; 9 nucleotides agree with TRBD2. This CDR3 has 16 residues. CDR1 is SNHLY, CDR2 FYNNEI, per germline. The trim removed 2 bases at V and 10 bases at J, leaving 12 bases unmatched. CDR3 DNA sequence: TGTGCCAGCAGTGAATTGGTTAGCGGGAGTTCAGGGGAGCAGTTCTTC. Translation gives CASSELVSGSSGEQFF.

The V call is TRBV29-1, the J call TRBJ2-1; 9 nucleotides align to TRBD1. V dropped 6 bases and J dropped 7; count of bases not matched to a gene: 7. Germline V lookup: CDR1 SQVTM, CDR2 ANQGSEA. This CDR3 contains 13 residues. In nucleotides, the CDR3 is TGCAGCGTAGCCACCGGGACAGGGAATGAGCAGTTCTTC. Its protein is CSVATGTGNEQFF.

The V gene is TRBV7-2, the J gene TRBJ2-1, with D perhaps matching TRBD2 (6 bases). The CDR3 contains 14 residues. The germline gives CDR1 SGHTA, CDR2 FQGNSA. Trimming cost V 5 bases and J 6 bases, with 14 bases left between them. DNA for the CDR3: TGTGCCAGCAGCCCCTCCAGGCGGGGCAATGAGCAGTTCTTC. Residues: CASSPSRRGNEQFF.

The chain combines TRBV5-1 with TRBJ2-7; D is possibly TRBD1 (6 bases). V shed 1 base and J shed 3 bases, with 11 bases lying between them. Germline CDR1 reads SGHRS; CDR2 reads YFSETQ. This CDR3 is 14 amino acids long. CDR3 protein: CASSLTGHLYEQYF. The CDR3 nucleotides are TGCGCCAGCAGCTTGACGGGACACCTCTACGAGCAGTACTTC.